The 28 T cell receptor beta chains presented below share a single source sample, sequenced in a study of T cell repertoires in cytomegalovirus infection. The antigens these receptors bind are not known. Using its own MiXCR run on the reads, TCRdb lists one record per CDR3 protein. The sample has around 120,000 distinct CDR3 sequences, less than 55% seen once. The sequenced sample was CD8+ T cells from cultured PBMCs, obtained from culture after CMV antigen stimulation. These receptors were taken from a human donor in good health (CMV status not recorded). Some clones in this sample may be carry-over from other donors' samples.

This clonotype was seen at least ten times. The V gene is TRBV25-1, the J gene TRBJ1-5; no clear D gene. This CDR3 comprises 12 residues. Trimming left V 3 bases short and J 6 bases short, with 6 bases between. Germline CDR1 is MGHDK and CDR2 is SYGVNS. The CDR3 here is CASSDGIQPQHF. The CDR3 coding sequence is TGTGCCAGCAGTGATGGGATTCAGCCCCAGCATTTT.

This clonotype turned up a few times. An end of the junction does not agree with germline; a read error may underlie this. The chain employs TRBV4-1 and TRBJ2-7; TRBD2 matches at 10 bases. Per germline, CDR1 MGHRA and CDR2 YSYEKL. This CDR3 comprises 16 residues. The CDR3 DNA reads as TGTGCCAGCAGCCAAGTTCTAGCGGGGGACACCTACGAGCAGTACTTC. It codes for CASSQVLAGDTYEQYF.

The sample holds a few counts of this clonotype. V and J are TRBV7-2 and TRBJ2-7, with 11 bases fitting TRBD2. The germline V gene encodes CDR1 SGHTA and CDR2 FQGNSA. The CDR3 has 14 residues. With V trimmed by 6 bases and J by 5 bases, 6 bases remained unmatched. CDR3 loop: CASSFSGGADEQYF. CDR3 in DNA: TGTGCCAGCAGTTTTAGCGGGGGGGCGGACGAGCAGTACTTC.

This clonotype occurred many times. The V call is TRBV6-1, the J call TRBJ1-5; D is ambiguous. The V and J ends lost 0 bases and 2 bases respectively, with 11 bases between them. The CDR3 spans 16 residues. Germline CDR1 MNHNS, CDR2 SASEGT. CDR3 loop: CASSEARGFGNQPQHF. The DNA for the CDR3 is TGTGCCAGCAGTGAAGCGCGAGGGTTCGGCAATCAGCCCCAGCATTTT.

This rearrangement joins TRBV19 to TRBJ1-1, with D perhaps TRBD1 (5 bases). V lost 7 bases and J lost 7, with 16 bases in between. Germline V gene lookup returns CDR1 LNHDA and CDR2 SQIVND (reference sequence). The CDR3 sequence is 13 residues long. The CDR3 here is CASTLGTTVEAFF. CDR3 bases: TGTGCCAGTACCCTAGGGACTACTGTTGAAGCTTTCTTT.

The chain carries TRBV29-1 and TRBJ1-2; possibly TRBD1 for D (5 bases). This CDR3 spans 17 amino acids. The germline gives CDR1 SQVTM, CDR2 ANQGSEA. Trimming left V 2 bases short and J 0 bases short, with 19 bases between. CDR3 sequence: CSVELIQEGPSNYGYTF. CDR3 bases: TGCAGCGTTGAACTAATACAGGAGGGGCCGTCTAACTATGGCTACACCTTC.

About this clonotype: With a much larger clone just one base away, this may be a read error. The chain employs TRBV12-3 or TRBV12-4 and TRBJ2-2; D remains unclear. Trimming took 7 bases from V and 5 from J, leaving 11 bases between them. This CDR3 is built from 13 residues. The CDR3 sequence: CASNLRVTGELFF. In DNA, the CDR3 is TGTGCCAGCAATCTAAGGGTAACCGGGGAGCTGTTTTTT.

The chain couples TRBV11-2 to TRBJ1-6; D ambiguous. The germline V gene encodes CDR1 SGHAT and CDR2 FQNNGV. The CDR3 runs to 14 residues. V was pared by 0 bases and J by 9 bases, with 9 bases between. CDR3 in amino acids: CASSLDVVVSPLHF. The DNA of the CDR3 is TGTGCCAGCAGCTTAGATGTGGTCGTTTCACCCCTCCACTTT.

This clonotype showed up just once. The genes are TRBV5-6 and TRBJ1-2; 8 bases are shared with TRBD1. CDR1 is SGHDT and CDR2 is YYEEEE in the germline V gene. V lost 6 bases to trimming and J lost 2 bases; unmatched junction nucleotides: 12. The CDR3 is 16 residues long. CDR3 DNA sequence: TGTGCCAGCACGAGCCCGCAGGGGGCGATAAACTATGGCTACACCTTC. Encoded protein: CASTSPQGAINYGYTF.

This chain uses TRBV20-1 with TRBJ1-1, with 8 bases identical to TRBD1. V shed 2 bases, J shed 1 base, and the junction held 6 bases outside the gene matches. The CDR3 extends over 15 amino acids. The germline V gene has CDR1 DFQATT and CDR2 SNEGSKA (reference sequence). CDR3 sequence: CSARILGQGNTEAFF. CDR3 DNA: TGCAGTGCTAGAATTCTAGGACAGGGGAACACTGAAGCTTTCTTT.

The CDR3 protein is CASRRSLNTEAFF. The CDR3 DNA follows: TGTGCCAGCAGACGTAGCCTTAACACTGAAGCTTTCTTT. The chain links TRBV2 to TRBJ1-1; D is unresolved. The germline CDR1 and CDR2 sequences are SNHLY and FYNNEI. Trimming removed 6 bases at V and 2 bases at J, with 10 bases between. The length of the CDR3 is 13 residues.

The chain carries TRBV27 and TRBJ1-5; D possibly corresponds to TRBD1 (5 bases). Deletions cut 5 bases from V and 6 bases from J, with 17 bases between. Germline loops: CDR1 MNHEY, CDR2 SMNVEV (reference sequence). The CDR3 sequence is 15 residues long. The CDR3 reads CASSENAGWGQPQHF. CDR3 coding DNA: TGTGCCAGCAGTGAAAACGCAGGGTGGGGTCAGCCCCAGCATTTT.

The chain links TRBV12-3 or TRBV12-4 to TRBJ1-2; no firm D call. Trimming removed 5 bases at V and 8 bases at J, with 12 bases between. CDR3 size: 12 residues. The chain's CDR3 is CASSPRLSGYTF. CDR3 nucleotides: TGTGCCAGCAGTCCCAGGTTGTCCGGCTACACCTTC.

A few counts support this clonotype. The CDR3 reads CASSPSTGSNYGYTF. CDR3 nucleotides: TGTGCCAGTAGTCCCTCGACAGGATCCAACTATGGCTACACCTTC. The rearrangement links TRBV19 to TRBJ1-2; D possibly corresponds to TRBD1 (6 bases). Trimming stripped 5 bases from V and 2 bases from J, with 15 bases between. CDR1 and CDR2 (germline): LNHDA, SQIVND (reference sequence). CDR3 length: 15 amino acids.

This clonotype appeared a few times. The chain joins TRBV7-8 to TRBJ2-7, with 10 bases identical to TRBD1. The length of the CDR3 is 15 residues. The J segment lost 1 base and the V segment lost 3 bases, leaving 3 bases of the junction unmatched. Germline lookup yields CDR1 SGHVS and CDR2 FQNEAQ. This CDR3 reads CASSFRGQGSYEQYF. In DNA form, the CDR3 reads TGTGCCAGCAGCTTCCGGGGACAGGGGTCCTACGAGCAGTACTTC.

This clonotype was seen once. V is TRBV4-2 and J is TRBJ1-4; D perhaps matches TRBD1 (6 bases). In germline, CDR1 is LGHNA, CDR2 YNFKEQ. The CDR3 runs to 15 residues. The V and J ends lost 1 base and 8 bases respectively, with 14 bases between them. The CDR3: CASSQAKQGEEKLFF. The CDR3 DNA follows: TGTGCCAGCAGCCAAGCAAAACAGGGTGAGGAAAAACTGTTTTTT.

This clonotype was seen only a few times. The chain has TRBV27 and TRBJ2-3; D not resolved. This CDR3 has 13 residues. Germline V gene lookup returns CDR1 MNHEY and CDR2 SMNVEV (reference sequence). Trimming removed 5 bases at V and 4 bases at J, with 10 bases between. The DNA of the CDR3 is TGTGCCAGCAGTACGGGCGGCGCAGATACGCAGTATTTT. Protein product: CASSTGGADTQYF.

This chain uses TRBV6-6 with TRBJ1-5, with D perhaps TRBD1 (6 bases). The CDR3 loop spans 15 amino acids. The germline V and J ends were trimmed by 9 bases and 4 bases, with 19 bases remaining between them. CDR1 MNHNY and CDR2 SVGAGI come from the germline V gene (reference sequence). CDR3 in amino acids: CASSIQRQANQPQHF. The CDR3 DNA sequence: TGTGCCAGTTCGATACAGAGACAGGCAAATCAGCCCCAGCATTTT.

This clonotype was seen ten or more times. The chain has TRBV7-8 and TRBJ1-6; TRBD1 agrees at 7 bases. The V gene's germline CDR1 is SGHVS and CDR2 FQNEAQ. V was pared by 4 bases and J by 5 bases, with 11 bases of the junction left unmatched. This CDR3 comprises 17 residues. The CDR3 nucleotides read TGTGCCAGCAGCTCCTTGGCCGGGACAGCTAATAATTCACCCCTCCACTTT. This codes for CASSSLAGTANNSPLHF.

This clonotype has a count of ten or more. The chain links TRBV5-5 to TRBJ2-5, with TRBD1 identical over 7 bases. Losses at the gene ends were 5 bases for V and 4 bases for J; bases not matched to a gene: 5. The germline V gene has CDR1 SGHKS and CDR2 YYEKEE (reference sequence). The CDR3 length is 13 residues. The CDR3 DNA follows: TGTGCCAGCAGGATGGCAGGGGGAGAGACCCAGTACTTC. Its translation is CASRMAGGETQYF.

The rearrangement uses TRBV19 and TRBJ2-2, with 10 bases lining up with TRBD1. Germline CDR1 is LNHDA and CDR2 is SQIVND (reference sequence). The CDR3 spans 16 residues. Germline trimming cut 3 bases from V and 4 bases from J; bases unmatched to any gene: 5. DNA for the CDR3: TGTGCCAGTAGTATCCCCGACAGGGGGCCCACCGGGGAGCTGTTTTTT. Its translation is CASSIPDRGPTGELFF.

The chain is built from TRBV20-1 and TRBJ1-4, with D possibly matching TRBD1 (5 bases). Germline-derived CDR1 and CDR2 are DFQATT and SNEGSKA (reference sequence). Trimming left V 6 bases short and J 0 bases short, with 11 bases between. The CDR3 covers 14 residues. The CDR3 region has the DNA TGCAGTGCCACCGGGACGGCAACTAATGAAAAACTGTTTTTT. This encodes CSATGTATNEKLFF.

A few counts support this clonotype. V usage is TRBV27 and J usage is TRBJ1-1; no definite D call. V lost 3 bases to trimming and J lost 4 bases, with 18 bases between them. Germline CDR1 is MNHEY and CDR2 is SMNVEV (reference sequence). The CDR3 consists of 16 residues. CDR3 bases: TGTGCCAGCAGTTTTGGCCGGATTCCCGAGAGCACTGAAGCTTTCTTT. Translated, it gives CASSFGRIPESTEAFF.

This clonotype was detected ten times or more. The chain uses TRBV7-8 and TRBJ2-3; tentative D call: TRBD2 (6 bases). Germline V gene sequence: CDR1 SGHVS, CDR2 FQNEAQ. The V gene lost 4 bases and the J gene lost 5 bases, with 16 bases spanning the gap. The CDR3 is 15 residues long. Here the CDR3 reads CASSSASGLQDTQYF. CDR3 sequence (DNA): TGTGCCAGCAGCTCAGCCTCGGGACTTCAAGATACGCAGTATTTT.

This clonotype was counted ten times or more. The rearrangement joins TRBV7-2 to TRBJ2-3; D remains unclear. V shed 3 bases and J shed 5 bases, with 6 bases lying between them. CDR3 size: 12 residues. Looked up from germline, CDR1 is SGHTA and CDR2 is FQGNSA. For the CDR3, the DNA is TGTGCCAGCAGCTTTAGTGGAGATACGCAGTATTTT. Encoded protein: CASSFSGDTQYF.

This chain links TRBV19 with TRBJ1-2; 7 nucleotides agree with TRBD1. The CDR3 runs to 14 residues. J was trimmed by 4 bases and V by 10 bases; bases with no gene match: 12. From germline, CDR1 is LNHDA and CDR2 SQIVND (reference sequence). The CDR3 sequence: CATNYDREVYGYTF. In DNA form, the CDR3 reads TGTGCCACGAATTACGACAGGGAGGTCTATGGCTACACCTTC. The complete variable domain, with remaining parts taken from reference TRBV19 and TRBJ1-2, reads DGGITQSPKYLFRKEGQNVTLSCEQNLNHDAMYWYRQDPGQGLRLIYYSQIVNDFQKGDIAEGYSVSREKKESFPLTVTSAQKNPTAFYLCATNYDREVYGYTFGSGTRLTVV.

This clonotype was observed many times. This sequence joins TRBV27 and TRBJ1-4; 7 nucleotides match TRBD1. Trimming took 5 bases from V and 7 from J; bases not matched to a gene: 7. CDR3 length: 14 amino acids. Germline lookup yields CDR1 MNHEY and CDR2 SMNVEV (reference sequence). The chain's CDR3 is CASSQQGFSEKLFF. CDR3 bases: TGTGCCAGCAGTCAACAGGGGTTCAGTGAAAAACTGTTTTTT.

The rearrangement joins TRBV7-2 to TRBJ1-3; D is uncertain. The ends were cut back, 7 bases at V and 0 bases at J, with 10 bases in the middle. The germline gives CDR1 SGHTA, CDR2 FQGNSA. The CDR3 is 14 amino acids. The CDR3: CASTPGPSGNTIYF. CDR3 DNA sequence: TGTGCCAGCACTCCCGGACCCTCTGGAAACACCATATATTTT.